This T cell receptor beta chain is from a study of T cell changes during pregnancy in multiple sclerosis. J was trimmed by 4 bases and V by 4 bases; bases with no gene match: 7. Germline V gives CDR1 SGHNT, CDR2 YYREEE (reference sequence). This CDR3 region has 14 residues. Profiling relied on immunoSEQ multiplex PCR, and the TCRdb table lists in-frame clones only, not all of them. The sample holds approximately 90,000 clones; less than 95% are singletons and the top ten take 0.95%. The sequence derives from a female donor with multiple sclerosis, enrolled in a pregnancy study. Source: peripheral blood, taken before pregnancy. The chain combines TRBV5-4 with TRBJ2-7; the match to TRBD2 covers 8 bases. CDR3 sequence reads: CASSVRLAPYEQYF. In nucleotides, the CDR3 is TGTGCCAGCAGCGTTAGACTAGCGCCTTACGAGCAGTACTTC.